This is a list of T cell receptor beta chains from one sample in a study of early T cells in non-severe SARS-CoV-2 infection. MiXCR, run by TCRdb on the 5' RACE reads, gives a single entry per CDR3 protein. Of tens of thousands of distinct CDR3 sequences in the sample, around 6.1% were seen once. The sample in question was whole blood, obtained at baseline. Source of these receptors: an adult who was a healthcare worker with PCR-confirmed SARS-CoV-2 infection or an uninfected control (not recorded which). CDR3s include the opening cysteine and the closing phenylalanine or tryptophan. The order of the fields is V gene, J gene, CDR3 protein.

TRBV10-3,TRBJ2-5,CAISDPSLNQETQYF
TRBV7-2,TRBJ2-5,CASRRQTGSQETQYF
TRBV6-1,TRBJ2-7,CASSTEPAWEQYF
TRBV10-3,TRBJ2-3,CATSPGGGNTDTQYF
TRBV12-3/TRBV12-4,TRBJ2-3,CASNNNGTPARTDTQYF
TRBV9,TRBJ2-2,CASSASLTGSNTGELFF
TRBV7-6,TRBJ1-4,CASSKTGGSNEKLFF
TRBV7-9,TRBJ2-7,CASSLREYEQYF
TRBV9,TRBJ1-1,CASSLQGNTEAFF
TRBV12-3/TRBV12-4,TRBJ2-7,CASSPSGGIWNEQYF
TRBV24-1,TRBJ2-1,CATGTSGRGEQFF
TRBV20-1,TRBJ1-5,CSALPGLPISNQPQHF
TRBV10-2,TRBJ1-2,CASSESFGYGYTF
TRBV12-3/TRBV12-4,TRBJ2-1,CASSYGTSGRYEQFF
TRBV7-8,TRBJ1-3,CASSLGPLNTIYF
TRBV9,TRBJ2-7,CASSGTSGAPGEQYF
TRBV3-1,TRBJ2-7,CASSQVRQPQYF
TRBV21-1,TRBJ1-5,CASSKRQGINQPQHF
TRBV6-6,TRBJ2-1,CASSHLASTSGGSYNEQFF
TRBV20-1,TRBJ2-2,CSARDPTSGTNTGELFF
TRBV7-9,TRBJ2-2,CASSLRLTGELFF
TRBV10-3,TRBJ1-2,CAISEPGLGGGYTF
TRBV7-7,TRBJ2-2,CASSPGTGSDTGELFF
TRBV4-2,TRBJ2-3,CASSTLGLQVSTDTQYF
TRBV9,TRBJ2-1,CASSVTDRRGEQFF
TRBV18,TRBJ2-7,CASSATAEQYF
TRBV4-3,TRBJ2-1,CASSQGRYSYNEQFF
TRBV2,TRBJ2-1,CATNEDVAGDEQFF
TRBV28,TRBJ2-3,CTTGDRGTDTQYF
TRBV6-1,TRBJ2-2,CATLAGDPSGAGELFF
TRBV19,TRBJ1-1,CASSTPPDTEAFF
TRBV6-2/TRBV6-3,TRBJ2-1,CASSTGSRGNEQFF
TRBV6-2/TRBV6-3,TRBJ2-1,CASSYEDSYNEQFF
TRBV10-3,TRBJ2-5,CAIKIAGQETQYF
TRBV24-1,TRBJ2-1,CATTEGSNYEQFF
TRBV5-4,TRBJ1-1,CASSPQGPLTEAFF
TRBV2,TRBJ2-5,CASTGLPIRETQYF
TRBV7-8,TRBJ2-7,CASSSLGLAGSYEQYF
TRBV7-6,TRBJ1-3,CASSLMGGNTIYF
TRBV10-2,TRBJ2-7,CASTGDSYEQYF
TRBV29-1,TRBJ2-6,CSVEEAQHSGANVLTF
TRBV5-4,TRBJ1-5,CASTYKTQHF
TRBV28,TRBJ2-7,CASSRQGTYEQYF
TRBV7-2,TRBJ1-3,CASSLWHRGGNTIYF
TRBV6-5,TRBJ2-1,CASRVNNEQFF
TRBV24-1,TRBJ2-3,CATSDLGSGQGARTDTQYF
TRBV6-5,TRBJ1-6,CASQTGVPSNSPLHF
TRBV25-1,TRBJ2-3,CASSDQNTQYF
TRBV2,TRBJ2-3,CASSLLTSLASTDTQYF
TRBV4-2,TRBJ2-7,CASSFWGEDEQYF
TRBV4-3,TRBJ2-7,CASSQDPSGGAEMYF
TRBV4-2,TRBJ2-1,CASSQAGGPNEQFF
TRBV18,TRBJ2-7,CASSPFGGGARYEQYF
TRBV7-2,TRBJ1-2,CASSFLGSNYGYTF